This T cell receptor beta chain was sequenced in a study of T cells in localized non-small cell lung cancer. Overall study results and limits: The study linked higher blood T cell density to longer overall survival.

The method was immunoSEQ multiplex PCR; TCRdb's version includes in-frame clones alone and lacks a portion of them. In the table there are approximately 30,000 clones, around 87% of which are singletons. The germline V gene has CDR1 SNHLY and CDR2 FYNNEI. V was pared by 7 bases and J by 2 bases, with 13 bases between. The CDR3 covers 14 residues. Comment on this clone: What it binds is not known.

The chain uses TRBV2 and TRBJ2-3; no definite D call. The source is a man between 40 and 70 years old with stage III lung adenocarcinoma. The input for sequencing was peripheral blood mononuclear cells, taken before any cancer treatment. CDR3 loop: CASNFQQVTDTQYF. The CDR3 DNA sequence: TGTGCCAGCAATTTCCAGCAGGTCACAGATACGCAGTATTTT.